These 5 T cell receptor beta chains were sequenced from one sample in a study of blood T cell repertoires in COVID-19. This table comes from immunoSEQ multiplex PCR, and its TCRdb copy is limited to in-frame clones, with some not included. The sample holds approximately 100,000 clones, approximately 87% seen once. Sequenced material: peripheral blood. The receptor source for this set is a woman aged 60 to 75 with acute or convalescent COVID-19.

This chain links TRBV2 with TRBJ2-1, with D maybe TRBD1 (6 bases). The CDR3 has 14 amino acids. V lost 6 bases and J 3 bases, leaving 12 bases between the germline ends. Germline CDR1 is SNHLY and CDR2 is FYNNEI. This CDR3 reads CASSPRTVYNEQFF. CDR3 nucleotide sequence: TGTGCCAGCAGCCCTAGGACAGTCTACAATGAGCAGTTCTTC.

The chain is built from TRBV6-5 and TRBJ2-5; TRBD1 matches 8 bases. From germline, CDR1 is MNHEY and CDR2 SVGAGI. Unmatched junction bases numbered 7, after V lost 8 bases and J lost 2 bases. The CDR3 is 14 amino acids. The CDR3 region has the DNA TGTGCCAGCCGGGGGAACAGGGGGCAAGAGACCCAGTACTTC. Translating gives CASRGNRGQETQYF.

V gene TRBV5-6 combines with J gene TRBJ1-1, with unresolved D. CDR3 length: 15 amino acids. Trimming pared 0 bases from V and 0 bases from J, leaving 9 bases between. The germline V gene has CDR1 SGHDT and CDR2 YYEEEE. The CDR3 loop is CASSLGGLMNTEAFF. For the CDR3, the DNA is TGTGCCAGCAGCTTGGGAGGTTTGATGAACACTGAAGCTTTCTTT.

The CDR3 DNA follows: TGTGCCAGCAGTTCGGGACTAGCGGGAGGGGGGGAGCAGTTCTTC. Its translation: CASSSGLAGGGEQFF. The chain carries TRBV27 and TRBJ2-1; 16 nucleotides agree with TRBD2. With V trimmed by 4 bases and J by 10 bases, 4 bases remained unmatched. Germline V gene data show CDR1 as MNHEY and CDR2 as SMNVEV (reference sequence). This CDR3 comprises 15 residues.

CDR3 sequence reads: CASRRGGQIYGYTF. For the CDR3, the DNA is TGTGCCAGCAGGCGAGGGGGACAGATCTATGGCTACACCTTC. The genes are TRBV3-1 (or the pseudogene TRBV3-2) and TRBJ1-2, with TRBD1 matching 7 bases. The CDR3 consists of 14 residues. Germline V lookup: CDR1 LGHDT, CDR2 YNNKEL (reference sequence). V gave up 6 bases and J gave up 4 bases; unmatched junction bases: 8.